This TCR beta chain is from a study of CD8+ T cells in alopecia areata. The authors extracted RNA and reverse transcribed it into cDNA as the sequencing template. Profiled with immunoSEQ multiplex PCR; TCRdb holds only in-frame clones, not every one. The table shows about 250,000 clones, with 60% occurring only once. Germline V CDR1 and CDR2: KGHSH, LQKENI. CDR3 size: 13 residues. The V gene lost 7 bases and the J gene lost 5 bases, with 14 bases spanning the gap. Worth noting for this clone: Its antigen remains unidentified.

Indicated treatment: oral pan-JAK inhibitor, 5-10 mg twice daily. Alopecia areata patients provided lesional scalp punch biopsies and peripheral blood. Overall study results and limits: TCRs were shared less clearly across patients than in mice, possibly for HLA-related reasons. Scalp and blood samples kept many expanded lesional clones throughout tofacitinib. Because of a solitary nonresponder, the connection of baseline CD8+ expansion to response stays uncertain.

The TCR originated in a human donor with alopecia areata. This chain joins TRBV18 and TRBJ1-1, with D possibly TRBD1 on 5 matching bases. The sample was CD4+ T cells sorted from blood, taken around week 54, from a patient treated with tofacitinib. CDR3 in amino acids: CASCIGEGTEAFF. The CDR3 DNA reads as TGTGCCAGCTGTATAGGGGAGGGGACTGAAGCTTTCTTT.